The source of this TCR beta chain is a study of PD-1 blockade in classical Hodgkin lymphoma (TCRdb year 2020). General notes on the study: Nivolumab dosing was 3 mg/kg intravenously every 2 weeks, continuing until either disease progression or unacceptable toxicity. The study used CyTOF and TCR beta sequencing to define a peripheral blood immune signature of response to PD-1 blockade in classical Hodgkin lymphoma.

Genomic DNA was extracted with the Qiagen DNeasy kit from unsorted PBMCs and from negatively selected CD4+ and CD8+ fractions. Amplification of TCR beta CDR3 regions was done by immunoSEQ multiplex PCR with primers that anneal to V and J segments. A synthetic immune receptor repertoire was used to minimize amplification bias, and any remaining bias was removed computationally after sequencing. The authors processed their data as follows. Custom Python scripts were used to quantify repertoire diversity as the Shannon entropy index. The unsorted, CD4+ and CD8+ repertoires were each analyzed separately, with the exception of combined analyses, where CD4+ and CD8+ sequences were merged in silico. Clonal expansion was defined as at least a 2-fold frequency increase after treatment relative to C1D1, with a pseudocount of 0.5 for undetected baseline clones. Singleton clones were defined as clones with 0 or 1 copy at C1D1, and non-singleton clones were defined as clones with 2 or more copies. Clones expanded in unsorted samples were annotated as CD4+, CD8+ or unknown by matching protein sequences in sorted samples from the same patient. Wilcoxon tests on paired samples were used to test changes in diversity from C1D1 to C4D1. This is the immuneACCESS table as TCRdb keeps it, with only in-frame sequences that have V and J called. A part of the clones is gone; compared with another copy, unresolved V genes explain less than half, and the rest is unexplained. That table is the source of V, J and clone size, and D and trimming were worked out from the DNA. The sample contains about 41,000 clones, 76% of them found a single time. Under 25% of the sample comes from the top ten.

Explained via the paper, the time point label denotes: cycle 1 day 1 (C1D1), immediately before nivolumab initiation. Every trial patient had relapsed after autologous stem cell transplantation, and cohorts A, B and C differed in prior brentuximab vedotin exposure. The trial cohort comprised roughly 50 patients with relapsed/refractory classical Hodgkin lymphoma whose best overall responses were complete response, partial response or progressive disease. Single-agent nivolumab was administered to trial patients in the multi-cohort phase II CheckMate 205 trial. An independent review committee assessed best overall response using the 2007 International Working Group response criteria. Trial PBMCs were collected immediately before nivolumab initiation (C1D1) and during therapy at cycle 2 day 1 and cycle 4 day 1. Peripheral blood was collected in 8 mL Vacutainer Cell Preparation Tubes, from which PBMCs were isolated by centrifugation and then cryopreserved.

About this clone itself: No cognate antigen has been identified for it. Within one base of it there is no much larger clone, and no base qualities were kept.

The paper as a whole reports these results and caveats: CD4+ but not CD8+ TCR diversity rose significantly by C4D1 (p=0.0027 vs p=0.16), most apparent in complete responders (p=0.02). Lower diversity was observed in patients in whom nivolumab was started less than 1 year after ASCT, and these patients were excluded from later analyses so that confounding by immune reconstitution would be avoided. Newly diagnosed patients were reported to have lower baseline TCR diversity than healthy donors, and relapsed/refractory patients were reported to have lower baseline TCR diversity still. Trial patients achieving complete response had baseline diversity similar to newly diagnosed patients, whereas partial responders and progressors had significantly lower diversity. The study covered only a single clinical trial cohort, and the causes of the repertoire differences, possibly disease activity or prior therapy, were still not defined.

V and J lose 6 bases and 0 bases, and a span of 9 bases separates them. The CDR3 holds 14 amino acids from the cysteine to the phenylalanine. Just the 42-base CDR3 DNA is kept, in frame starting at base 1. Per the germline V gene, SGHAT is the CDR1 and FQNNGV is the CDR2. The specimen was peripheral blood mononuclear cells (PBMCs), collected at baseline. The sequence derives from a human donor with classical Hodgkin lymphoma. The V gene is TRBV11-2 and the J gene is TRBJ2-4, with the D gene not clear enough to name. The CDR3 reads CASSLELAKNIQYF. The nucleotide sequence is given as TGTGCCAGCAGTCTGGAGTTAGCCAAAAACATTCAGTACTTC.